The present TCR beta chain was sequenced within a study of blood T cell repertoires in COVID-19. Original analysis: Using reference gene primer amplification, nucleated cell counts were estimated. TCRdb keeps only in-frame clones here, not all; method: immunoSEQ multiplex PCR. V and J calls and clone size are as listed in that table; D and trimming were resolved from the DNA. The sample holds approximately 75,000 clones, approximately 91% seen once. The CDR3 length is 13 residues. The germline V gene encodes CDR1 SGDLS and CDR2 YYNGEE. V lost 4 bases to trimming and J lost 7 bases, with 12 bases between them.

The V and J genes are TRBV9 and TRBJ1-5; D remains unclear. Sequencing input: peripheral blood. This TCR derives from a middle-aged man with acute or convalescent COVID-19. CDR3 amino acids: CASSTSGGQPQHF. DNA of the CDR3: TGTGCCAGCAGCACGAGTGGAGGACAGCCCCAGCATTTT.